The clone carrying this TCR beta chain has a handful of counts. A single base separates this from a much larger clone, so it may be a read error. This entry comes from a study of blood T cells in healthy people across ages. CDR1 and CDR2 from the germline V gene are SGHRS and YFSETQ. The CDR3 covers 15 residues. V was clipped by 3 bases and J by 9 bases; unmatched bases: 10. The use of a sample-barcoded 5' primer and a J-beta primer mix characterized a second PCR of roughly 7 to 11 cycles. TCRdb called the 5' RACE reads again in MiXCR, with one record for every CDR3 protein. Among 550,000 to 650,000 distinct CDR3 sequences listed, about 30% were seen once.

The receptor was isolated from a woman of 80 years or more in good health. The sequencing sample was made of blood. The gene calls are TRBV5-1 and TRBJ2-1; 9 bases match TRBD2. The CDR3 nucleotides read TGCGCCAGCAGCTGGCGGGGGGGCTACTTGGCTGAGCAGTTCTTC. It codes for CASSWRGGYLAEQFF. The complete variable domain, with remaining parts taken from reference TRBV5-1 and TRBJ2-1, reads KAGVTQTPRYLIKTRGQQVTLSCSPISGHRSVSWYQQTPGQGLQFLFEYFSETQRNKGNFPGRFSGRQFSNSRSEMNVSTLELGDSALYLCASSWRGGYLAEQFFGPGTRLTVL.